The sequence of this TCR beta chain was determined in a study of T cell changes during pregnancy in multiple sclerosis. About this clone itself: One junction end disagrees with the germline gene, perhaps due to a read error. The sample has other DNA sequences that encode this CDR3 too.

The repertoire was sequenced with immunoSEQ multiplex PCR; TCRdb's copy has only in-frame clones and lacks some. This table holds about 60,000 clones, approximately 93% found once. The CDR3 runs 14 residues. The germline V gene encodes CDR1 MNHEY and CDR2 SMNVEV (reference sequence). This rearrangement joins TRBV27 to TRBJ2-1; 13 bases are shared with TRBD2. Source: CD8+ T cells from peripheral blood mononuclear cells, taken in the second trimester of pregnancy. The source is a female donor with multiple sclerosis, enrolled in a pregnancy study. The CDR3 DNA is TGTGCTAGCAGTGGACTAGCGGGAGCTTCTGAGCAGTTCTTC. It codes for CASSGLAGASEQFF.